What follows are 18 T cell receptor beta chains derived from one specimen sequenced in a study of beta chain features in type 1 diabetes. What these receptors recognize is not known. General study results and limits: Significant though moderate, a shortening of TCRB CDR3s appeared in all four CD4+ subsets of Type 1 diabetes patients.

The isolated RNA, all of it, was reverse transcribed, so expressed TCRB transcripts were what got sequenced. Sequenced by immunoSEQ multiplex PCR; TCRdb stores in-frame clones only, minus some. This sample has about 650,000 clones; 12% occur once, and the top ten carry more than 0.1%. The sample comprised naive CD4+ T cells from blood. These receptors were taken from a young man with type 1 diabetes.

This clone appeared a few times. For the CDR3, the DNA is TGTGCCAGCAGCGTAACCCGCGGGGATCGTCGAGATACGCAGTATTTT. Translated, it gives CASSVTRGDRRDTQYF. This rearrangement joins TRBV9 to TRBJ2-3; possibly TRBD2 for D (6 bases). The CDR3 runs to 16 residues. Trimming removed 1 base at V and 5 bases at J, with 17 bases between. CDR1 and CDR2 (germline): SGDLS, YYNGEE.

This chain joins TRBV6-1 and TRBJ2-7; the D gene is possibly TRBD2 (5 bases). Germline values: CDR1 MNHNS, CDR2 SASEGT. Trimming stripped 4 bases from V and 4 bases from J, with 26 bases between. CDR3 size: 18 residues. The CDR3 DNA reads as TGTGCCAGCAGTGTAGGCGGGCGTGGAGGTTCTGGGCGATACGAGCAGTACTTC. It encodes CASSVGGRGGSGRYEQYF.

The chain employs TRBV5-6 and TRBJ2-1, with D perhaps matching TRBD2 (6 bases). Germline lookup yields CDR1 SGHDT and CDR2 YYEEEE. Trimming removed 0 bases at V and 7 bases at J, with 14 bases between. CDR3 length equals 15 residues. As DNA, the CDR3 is TGTGCCAGCAGCTTGGGCTGGGGGAGGAAGAATGAGCAGTTCTTC. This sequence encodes CASSLGWGRKNEQFF.

CDR3 sequence reads: CATSRGDRGFEKLFF. CDR3 in DNA: TGTGCCACCAGCAGAGGGGACAGAGGGTTTGAAAAACTGTTTTTT. V is TRBV15 and J is TRBJ1-4, with 7 bases aligning to TRBD1. The CDR3 loop spans 15 amino acids. Germline values: CDR1 LNHNV, CDR2 YYDKDF (reference sequence). Trimming took 1 base from V and 7 from J; bases not matched to a gene: 6.

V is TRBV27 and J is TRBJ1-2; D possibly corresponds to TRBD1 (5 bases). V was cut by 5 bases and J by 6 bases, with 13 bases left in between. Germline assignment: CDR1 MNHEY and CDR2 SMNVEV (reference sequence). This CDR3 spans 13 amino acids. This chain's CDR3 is CASSTQGLHGYTF. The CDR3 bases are TGTGCCAGCAGTACTCAGGGTCTACATGGCTACACCTTC.

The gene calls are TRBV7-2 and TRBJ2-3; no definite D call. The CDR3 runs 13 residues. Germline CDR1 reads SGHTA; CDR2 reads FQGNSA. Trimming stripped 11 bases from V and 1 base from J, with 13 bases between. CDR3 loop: CASHFRGTDTQYF. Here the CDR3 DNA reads TGTGCCTCCCATTTCCGGGGCACAGATACGCAGTATTTT.

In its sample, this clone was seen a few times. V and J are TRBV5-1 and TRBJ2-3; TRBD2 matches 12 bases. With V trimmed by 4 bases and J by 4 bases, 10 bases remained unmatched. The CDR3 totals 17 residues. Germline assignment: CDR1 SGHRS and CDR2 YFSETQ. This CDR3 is CASSPPQLAGGSDTQYF. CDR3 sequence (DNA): TGCGCCAGCAGCCCCCCCCAACTAGCGGGGGGATCAGATACGCAGTATTTT.

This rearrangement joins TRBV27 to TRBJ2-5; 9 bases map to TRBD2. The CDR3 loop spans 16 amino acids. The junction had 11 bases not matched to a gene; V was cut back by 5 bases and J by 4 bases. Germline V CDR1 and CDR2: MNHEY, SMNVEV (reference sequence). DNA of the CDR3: TGTGCCAGCAGTCCTCGGCGCGGGGGGGCTGCAGAGACCCAGTACTTC. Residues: CASSPRRGGAAETQYF.

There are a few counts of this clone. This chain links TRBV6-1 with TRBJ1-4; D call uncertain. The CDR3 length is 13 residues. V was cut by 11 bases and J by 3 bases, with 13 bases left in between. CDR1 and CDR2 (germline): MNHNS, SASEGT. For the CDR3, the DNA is TGTGCCGGTAACACGGTCCCTAATGAAAAACTGTTTTTT. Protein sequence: CAGNTVPNEKLFF.

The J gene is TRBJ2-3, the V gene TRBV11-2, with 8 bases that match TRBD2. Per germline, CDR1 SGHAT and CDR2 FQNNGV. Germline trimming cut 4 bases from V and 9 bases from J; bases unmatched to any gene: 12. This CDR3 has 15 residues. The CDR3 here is CASSSLRPSGRTQYF. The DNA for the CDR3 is TGTGCCAGCAGCTCTCTCCGACCCAGCGGGAGAACGCAGTATTTT.

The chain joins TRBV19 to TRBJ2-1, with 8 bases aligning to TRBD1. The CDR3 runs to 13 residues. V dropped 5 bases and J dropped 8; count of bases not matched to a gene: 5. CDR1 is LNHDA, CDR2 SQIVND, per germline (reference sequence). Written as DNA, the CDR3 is TGTGCCAGTAGTTTACAGGGGGTCTATGAGCAGTTCTTC. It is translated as CASSLQGVYEQFF.

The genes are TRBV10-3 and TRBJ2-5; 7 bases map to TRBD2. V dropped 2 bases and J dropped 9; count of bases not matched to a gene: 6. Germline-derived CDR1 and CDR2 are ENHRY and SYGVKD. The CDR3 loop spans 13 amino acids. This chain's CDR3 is CAISEGDYGAQYF. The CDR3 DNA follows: TGTGCCATCAGTGAGGGGGACTACGGCGCCCAGTACTTC.

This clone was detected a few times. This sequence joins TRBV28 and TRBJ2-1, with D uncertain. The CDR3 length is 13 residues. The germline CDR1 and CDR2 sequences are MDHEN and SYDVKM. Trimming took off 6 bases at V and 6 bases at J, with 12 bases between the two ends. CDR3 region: CASRTDTINEQFF. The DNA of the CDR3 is TGTGCCAGCAGAACCGATACTATCAATGAGCAGTTCTTC.

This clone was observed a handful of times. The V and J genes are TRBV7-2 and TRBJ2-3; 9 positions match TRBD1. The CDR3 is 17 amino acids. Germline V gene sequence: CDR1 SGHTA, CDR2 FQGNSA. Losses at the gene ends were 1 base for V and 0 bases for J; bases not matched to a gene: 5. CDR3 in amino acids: CASSLEQGASSTDTQYF. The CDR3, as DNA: TGTGCCAGCAGCTTAGAACAGGGGGCATCAAGCACAGATACGCAGTATTTT.

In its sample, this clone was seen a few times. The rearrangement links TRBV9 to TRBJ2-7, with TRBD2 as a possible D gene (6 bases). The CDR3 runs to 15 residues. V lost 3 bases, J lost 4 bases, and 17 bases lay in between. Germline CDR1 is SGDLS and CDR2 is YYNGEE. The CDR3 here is CASSAYRDWGYEQYF. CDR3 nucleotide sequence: TGTGCCAGCAGCGCATACCGGGACTGGGGGTACGAGCAGTACTTC. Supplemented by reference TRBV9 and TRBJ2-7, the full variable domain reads DSGVTQTPKHLITATGQRVTLRCSPRSGDLSVYWYQQSLDQGLQFLIQYYNGEERAKGNILERFSAQQFPDLHSELNLSSLELGDSALYFCASSAYRDWGYEQYFGPGTRLTVT.

The CDR3, as DNA: TGTGCCAGCAGTGAACCCTCCGGTGGGAACTATGGCTACACCTTC. Its protein product is CASSEPSGGNYGYTF. This chain uses TRBV2 with TRBJ1-2; D uncertain. Germline V lookup: CDR1 SNHLY, CDR2 FYNNEI. V was shortened by 2 bases and J by 2 bases, with 12 bases between the two germline ends. The CDR3 extends over 15 amino acids.

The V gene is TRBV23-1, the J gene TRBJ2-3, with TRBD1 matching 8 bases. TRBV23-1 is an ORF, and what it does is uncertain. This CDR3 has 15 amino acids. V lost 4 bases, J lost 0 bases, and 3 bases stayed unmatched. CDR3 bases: TGCGCCAGCAGTCGGACAGGGTCTAGCACAGATACGCAGTATTTT. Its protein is CASSRTGSSTDTQYF.

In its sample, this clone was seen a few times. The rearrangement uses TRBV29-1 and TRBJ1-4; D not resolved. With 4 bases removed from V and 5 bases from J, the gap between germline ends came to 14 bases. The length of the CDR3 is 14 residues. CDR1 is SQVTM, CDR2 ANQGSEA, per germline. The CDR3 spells CSVGTLGVNEKLFF. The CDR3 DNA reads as TGCAGCGTTGGGACGCTTGGGGTGAATGAAAAACTGTTTTTT.